The next 21 T cell receptor beta chains were all read from a single sample in a study of T-cell reconstitution after alpha-beta-depleted transplantation in children. Library preparation (for TCRbeta) was performed with unique molecular identifiers. TCRdb re-called the PCR reads with MiXCR, one entry per CDR3 protein. Seen here are about 90,000 distinct CDR3 sequences, 15% observed once, and the top ten hold around 20%. The sequencing used PBMCs, mostly from graft donor cells, collected 180 days after TCRalphabeta/CD19-depleted stem cell transplant. These receptor sequences come from a male patient between 2 and 9 years old who had a stem cell transplant for acute lymphoblastic leukemia, so the T cells may come from the graft donor.

This clonotype was seen ten or more times. The chain recombines TRBV28 with TRBJ1-5; possible D gene TRBD1, 5 bases. The CDR3 has 15 amino acids. Germline V gene data show CDR1 as MDHEN and CDR2 as SYDVKM. Trimming removed 6 bases at V and 6 bases at J, with 18 bases between. As DNA, the CDR3 is TGTGCCAGCAGCCCCGGGACCTCCCGTATTCAGCCCCAGCATTTT. Amino acid sequence: CASSPGTSRIQPQHF.

This clonotype was found many times. The chain employs TRBV20-1 and TRBJ1-6; TRBD1 might be the D (5 bases). The germline V and J ends were trimmed by 6 bases and 0 bases, with 15 bases remaining between them. Germline V gene lookup returns CDR1 DFQATT and CDR2 SNEGSKA (reference sequence). CDR3 length: 16 amino acids. CDR3 DNA sequence: TGCAGTGCCACCTGGGACGGAAGCTCCTATAATTCACCCCTCCACTTT. Its translation is CSATWDGSSYNSPLHF.

This clonotype was found a few times. This rearrangement joins TRBV27 to TRBJ2-7, with 8 bases aligning to TRBD1. This CDR3 has 12 amino acids. V was clipped by 6 bases and J by 6 bases; unmatched bases: 4. CDR1 and CDR2 (germline): MNHEY, SMNVEV (reference sequence). CDR3 nucleotides: TGTGCCAGCAGCCGGACAGGGAGCGAGCAGTACTTC. This gives the protein CASSRTGSEQYF.

This chain connects TRBV6-1 to TRBJ1-1; D perhaps matches TRBD1 (5 bases). The V gene's germline CDR1 is MNHNS and CDR2 SASEGT. The CDR3 loop spans 13 amino acids. V lost 6 bases to trimming and J lost 8 bases, with 16 bases between them. The CDR3 nucleotides are TGTGCCAGCAGGCGTGAGGGGCCGCACGAAGCTTTCTTT. The encoded protein is CASRREGPHEAFF.

In this sample, this clonotype turned up many times. The genes are TRBV29-1 and TRBJ2-7; the match to TRBD1 covers 9 bases. This CDR3 comprises 13 residues. Per the germline V gene, CDR1 is SQVTM and CDR2 is ANQGSEA. The trim removed 7 bases at V and 2 bases at J, leaving 6 bases unmatched. DNA for the CDR3: TGCAGCGGGGGGGGACAGGGAACCTACGAGCAGTACTTC. Protein sequence: CSGGGQGTYEQYF.

This clonotype was counted between two and nine times. V is TRBV5-1 and J is TRBJ1-2; 7 nucleotides match TRBD1. The V and J ends lost 3 bases and 0 bases, in that order; junction bases with no gene match: 2. Germline V lookup: CDR1 SGHRS, CDR2 YFSETQ. The CDR3 is 14 amino acids. CDR3 sequence: CASSWGTANYGYTF. The DNA of the CDR3 is TGCGCCAGCAGCTGGGGGACAGCTAACTATGGCTACACCTTC.

This clonotype showed up just a few times. This chain links TRBV27 with TRBJ2-7; TRBD1 matches at 8 bases. Germline trimming cut 7 bases from V and 6 bases from J; bases unmatched to any gene: 5. Germline V gene data show CDR1 as MNHEY and CDR2 as SMNVEV (reference sequence). The CDR3 runs to 12 residues. CDR3 bases: TGTGCCAGCAAGCAGGGGGCTGGCGAGCAGTACTTC. As protein: CASKQGAGEQYF.

The rearrangement uses TRBV5-1 and TRBJ2-7; 9 bases line up with TRBD2. This CDR3 has 15 residues. CDR1 and CDR2 (germline): SGHRS, YFSETQ. The V segment lost 5 bases and the J segment 7 bases; nucleotides outside the gene matches: 13. CDR3 nucleotides: TGCGCCAGCAGGGAGGCTAGCGGGGACCTCTGGGAGCAGTACTTC. It specifies CASREASGDLWEQYF.

This sequence joins TRBV7-9 and TRBJ2-5, with 9 bases identical to TRBD1. CDR3 length: 15 residues. CDR1 is SEHNR, CDR2 FQNEAQ, per germline (reference sequence). Germline trimming cut 5 bases from V and 4 bases from J; bases unmatched to any gene: 8. The CDR3 sequence is CASSGNRGHRETQYF. Written as DNA, the CDR3 is TGTGCCAGCAGCGGAAACAGGGGGCACCGAGAGACCCAGTACTTC. The complete variable domain, with remaining parts taken from reference TRBV7-9 and TRBJ2-5, reads DTGVSQNPRHKITKRGQNVTFRCDPISEHNRLYWYRQTLGQGPEFLTYFQNEAQLEKSRLLSDRFSAERPKGSFSTLEIQRTEQGDSAMYLCASSGNRGHRETQYFGPGTRLLVL.

The V and J genes are TRBV7-9 and TRBJ2-7, with D tentatively TRBD1 or TRBD2 (5 bases each). This CDR3 spans 15 amino acids. V was pared by 1 base and J by 6 bases, with 16 bases between. CDR1 and CDR2 (germline): SEHNR, FQNEAQ (reference sequence). CDR3 nucleotides: TGTGCCAGCAGCTTAGAGGGTGGGACCTTCGGCGAGCAGTACTTC. This sequence encodes CASSLEGGTFGEQYF.

This clonotype has only a few counts. The chain uses TRBV7-9 and TRBJ2-1; possible D gene TRBD2, 5 bases. Germline CDR1 and CDR2: SEHNR and FQNEAQ (reference sequence). V dropped 1 base and J dropped 9 bases, with 16 bases sitting between them. The CDR3 is 15 amino acids. CDR3 bases: TGTGCCAGCAGCTTAGTTGAGATCCTGGGGAGTGAGCAGTTCTTC. Amino acid sequence: CASSLVEILGSEQFF.

This clonotype occurred many times. This chain joins TRBV12-3 or TRBV12-4 and TRBJ1-2; weak D call: TRBD1 (6 bases). The CDR3 is made up of 13 amino acids. V was pared by 6 bases and J by 2 bases, with 10 bases between. CDR3 in amino acids: CASSYRVNYGYTF. The CDR3 nucleotides read TGTGCCAGCAGCTACAGGGTGAACTATGGCTACACCTTC.

The CDR3 sequence is CSAGVGNTEAFF. In nucleotides, the CDR3 is TGCAGCGCGGGGGTAGGGAACACTGAAGCTTTCTTT. The chain recombines TRBV29-1 with TRBJ1-1; possibly TRBD1 for D (5 bases). Germline CDR1 SQVTM, CDR2 ANQGSEA. This CDR3 spans 12 amino acids. Between the trimmed V and J ends, which lost 7 bases and 1 base, there was a span of 10 bases. Variable domain in full (rest from reference TRBV29-1 and TRBJ1-1): SAVISQKPSRDICQRGTSLTIQCQVDSQVTMMFWYRQQPGQSLTLIATANQGSEATYESGFVIDKFPISRPNLTFSTLTVSNMSPEDSSIYLCSAGVGNTEAFFGQGTRLTVV.

This chain joins TRBV20-1 and TRBJ2-7; TRBD1 is a possible D gene (7 bases). The CDR3 is 16 residues long. Per the germline V gene, CDR1 is DFQATT and CDR2 is SNEGSKA (reference sequence). V gave up 1 base and J gave up 2 bases, with 18 bases separating them. The CDR3 here is CSARGGGGTVTYEQYF. CDR3 coding DNA: TGCAGTGCTAGAGGAGGGGGCGGGACAGTCACCTACGAGCAGTACTTC.

This clonotype was recorded a few times. The J gene is TRBJ1-4, the V gene TRBV5-1; 9 bases map to TRBD1. CDR1 and CDR2 from the germline V gene are SGHRS and YFSETQ. The trim removed 6 bases at V and 5 bases at J, leaving 2 bases unmatched. CDR3 length equals 13 residues. CDR3 bases: TGCGCCAGCACGGGACAGGGAAATGAAAAACTGTTTTTT. Translated: CASTGQGNEKLFF.

This clonotype has a handful of counts. V and J are TRBV20-1 and TRBJ2-7, with D possibly TRBD1 on 6 matching bases. CDR3 size: 13 residues. CDR1 DFQATT and CDR2 SNEGSKA come from the germline V gene (reference sequence). V dropped 0 bases and J dropped 0 bases, with 6 bases sitting between them. The CDR3 here is CSAREDSSYEQYF. CDR3 bases: TGCAGTGCTAGAGAGGACAGCTCCTACGAGCAGTACTTC.

This clonotype was seen a few times. The rearrangement joins TRBV7-6 to TRBJ2-1; D perhaps matches TRBD2 (6 bases). V gave up 5 bases and J gave up 3 bases, with 11 bases separating them. The length of the CDR3 is 14 residues. CDR1 and CDR2 from the germline V gene are SGHVS and FNYEAQ. The CDR3 loop is CASSPRDFYNEQFF. In DNA, the CDR3 is TGTGCCAGCAGCCCGAGGGACTTCTACAATGAGCAGTTCTTC.

The chain has TRBV5-1 and TRBJ2-3; TRBD1 matches at 9 bases. CDR3 length equals 16 residues. Germline trimming cut 4 bases from V and 0 bases from J; bases unmatched to any gene: 6. CDR1 is SGHRS, CDR2 YFSETQ, per germline. The CDR3 bases are TGCGCCAGCAGCCCAGGGACAGGGCCTAGCACAGATACGCAGTATTTT. Encoded protein: CASSPGTGPSTDTQYF.

This clonotype was counted only a few times. The CDR3 here is CASSFFPHGTTQETQYF. The CDR3 DNA sequence: TGCGCCAGCAGCTTTTTTCCCCACGGGACAACACAAGAGACCCAGTACTTC. This chain links TRBV5-1 with TRBJ2-5, with a weak D call TRBD1 (6 bases). The CDR3 is 17 residues long. V dropped 2 bases and J dropped 2 bases, with 19 bases sitting between them. The germline V gene encodes CDR1 SGHRS and CDR2 YFSETQ.

CDR3 bases: TGTGCCAGCAGTGCTGTGATCCAAGAGACCCAGTACTTC. This codes for CASSAVIQETQYF. The chain uses TRBV2 and TRBJ2-5, with D uncertain. V was clipped by 4 bases and J by 1 base, with 7 bases between them. There are 13 residues in the CDR3. Germline V gene data show CDR1 as SNHLY and CDR2 as FYNNEI. Together with reference TRBV2 and TRBJ2-5, the CDR3 gives the full variable domain: EPEVTQTPSHQVTQMGQEVILRCVPISNHLYFYWYRQILGQKVEFLVSFYNNEISEKSEIFDDQFSVERPDGSNFTLKIRSTKLEDSAMYFCASSAVIQETQYFGPGTRLLVL.

The chain carries TRBV24-1 and TRBJ2-3; 7 nucleotides align to TRBD1. The CDR3 extends over 14 amino acids. Trimming removed 6 bases from V and 3 bases from J; junction bases left unmatched: 5. Germline values: CDR1 KGHDR, CDR2 SFDVKD. The CDR3 DNA follows: TGTGCCACCAGTCCTAGCAGGGGGACAGATACGCAGTATTTT. It specifies CATSPSRGTDTQYF.